The 10 T cell receptor beta chains given below trace back to one sample, sequenced in a study of radiation and T cells in renal cell carcinoma. Time point given: baseline pretreatment blood. Sample treatment: 15 Gy SBRT to primary tumor, nephrectomy 4 weeks later. The protocol was immunoSEQ multiplex PCR, while the TCRdb copy is restricted to in-frame clones and leaves out a portion. The sample yields about 59,000 clones, roughly 79% seen once. The sample was blood, taken from a patient whose treatment included radiotherapy and nephrectomy. Receptors originate from a man aged 55 to 69 with renal cell carcinoma.

This clone was picked up one time. This chain uses TRBV19 with TRBJ1-3; no definite D call. CDR3 size: 15 residues. Trimming took 1 base from V and 0 from J, leaving 7 bases between them. Germline CDR1 and CDR2: LNHDA and SQIVND (reference sequence). CDR3 DNA: TGTGCCAGTAGTATAGGGCAAGACTCTGGAAACACCATATATTTT. Its protein is CASSIGQDSGNTIYF.

The chain is built from TRBV7-3 and TRBJ2-3; no clear D. Germline V gene lookup returns CDR1 SGHTA and CDR2 FQGTGA. V was trimmed by 5 bases and J by 4 bases, leaving 13 bases between them. CDR3 length: 14 residues. Written as DNA, the CDR3 is TGTGCCAGCAGCCCAACCTACAAGGCAGATACGCAGTATTTT. It codes for CASSPTYKADTQYF.

There are a few counts of this clone. The chain joins TRBV29-1 to TRBJ2-1, with TRBD1 as a possible D gene (6 bases). Germline V gene sequence: CDR1 SQVTM, CDR2 ANQGSEA. This CDR3 has 14 amino acids. Trimming stripped 7 bases from V and 3 bases from J, with 16 bases between. The CDR3 loop is CSAQGGLDYNEQFF. In DNA form, the CDR3 reads TGCAGCGCCCAAGGGGGTCTGGACTACAATGAGCAGTTCTTC.

The V gene is TRBV21-1, the J gene TRBJ1-5. TRBV21-1 is a pseudogene locus. The CDR3 is 15 amino acids. In nucleotides, the CDR3 is TGTGCCAGCAGCCGGCAGGAGGGAAGCAATCAGCCCCAGCATTTT. Translating gives CASSRQEGSNQPQHF.

The chain joins TRBV30 to TRBJ1-2, with D hard to call. This CDR3 spans 11 amino acids. V lost 4 bases and J lost 4, with 7 bases in between. Germline lookup yields CDR1 GTSNPN and CDR2 SVGIG (reference sequence). CDR3 sequence (DNA): TGTGCCTGGACCCATCTCTATGGCTACACCTTC. Protein product: CAWTHLYGYTF. The full variable domain, rest sourced from reference TRBV30 and TRBJ1-2, is SQTIHQWPATLVQPVGSPLSLECTVEGTSNPNLYWYRQAAGRGLQLLFYSVGIGQISSEVPQNLSASRPQDRQFILSSKKLLLSDSGFYLCAWTHLYGYTFGSGTRLTVV.

The V call is TRBV5-1, the J call TRBJ2-6; D uncertain. V lost 3 bases and J 1 base, leaving 11 bases between the germline ends. The CDR3 is 16 amino acids. Per the germline V gene, CDR1 is SGHRS and CDR2 is YFSETQ. This chain's CDR3 is CASSSSTESGANVLTF. The CDR3 DNA is TGCGCCAGCAGCTCTTCGACGGAATCTGGGGCCAACGTCCTGACTTTC.

The chain carries TRBV6-5 and TRBJ2-2; D gene ambiguous. V lost 1 base, J lost 5 bases, and 8 bases lay in between. This CDR3 spans 14 amino acids. CDR1 and CDR2 from the germline V gene are MNHEY and SVGAGI. Here the CDR3 reads CASSYFLGTGELFF. The DNA for the CDR3 is TGTGCCAGCAGTTACTTCCTGGGTACCGGGGAGCTGTTTTTT.

The rearrangement uses TRBV7-9 and TRBJ2-3; D is ambiguous. V shed 2 bases and J shed 2 bases, with 11 bases lying between them. CDR3 size: 15 residues. Per germline, CDR1 SEHNR and CDR2 FQNEAQ (reference sequence). CDR3 protein: CASSLLQGITDTQYF. The CDR3 nucleotides read TGTGCCAGCAGCTTACTACAAGGGATCACAGATACGCAGTATTTT.

The V call is TRBV5-6, the J call TRBJ2-7; D not certain. V lost 0 bases and J 0 bases, leaving 13 bases between the germline ends. Per the germline V gene, CDR1 is SGHDT and CDR2 is YYEEEE. The CDR3 consists of 16 residues. This CDR3 is CASSLAQLRSSYEQYF. The CDR3 bases are TGTGCCAGCAGCTTGGCACAGCTAAGGAGCTCCTACGAGCAGTACTTC.

The chain recombines TRBV5-6 with TRBJ2-5; TRBD1 aligns across 8 bases. Trimming took 2 bases from V and 5 from J; bases not matched to a gene: 2. CDR1 SGHDT and CDR2 YYEEEE come from the germline V gene. This CDR3 contains 13 residues. Here the CDR3 reads CASSFRDRETQYF. The CDR3 coding sequence is TGTGCCAGCAGCTTCCGGGACAGGGAGACCCAGTACTTC.